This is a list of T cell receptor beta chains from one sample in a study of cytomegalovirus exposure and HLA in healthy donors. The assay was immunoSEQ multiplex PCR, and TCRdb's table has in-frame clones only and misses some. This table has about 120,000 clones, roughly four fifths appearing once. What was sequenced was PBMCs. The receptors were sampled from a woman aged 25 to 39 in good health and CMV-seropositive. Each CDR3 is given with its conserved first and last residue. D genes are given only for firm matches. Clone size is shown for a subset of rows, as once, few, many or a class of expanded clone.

CDR3 DNA: TGCGCCAGCAGCTGGGGGGGTTCCTACGAGCAGTACTTC; CDR3 protein: CASSWGGSYEQYF; J gene: TRBJ2-7; clone size: .; D gene: TRBD2; V gene: TRBV5-1
CDR3 DNA: TGTGCCTGGAGTCCTACACTCCCGGGACTAGCGGGGGGTTGGGAGCTGTTTTTT; CDR3 protein: CAWSPTLPGLAGGWELFF; J gene: TRBJ2-2; clone size: .; D gene: TRBD2; V gene: TRBV30
CDR3 DNA: TGTGCCAGCAGCCCAGCCCCGTTCCAAAAGCGATCCTCCTACGAGCAGTACTTC; CDR3 protein: CASSPAPFQKRSSYEQYF; J gene: TRBJ2-7; clone size: once; D gene: .; V gene: TRBV7-9
CDR3 DNA: TGTGCCAGTAGTATAGAAGGGGATGGGGAGACCCAGTACTTC; CDR3 protein: CASSIEGDGETQYF; J gene: TRBJ2-5; clone size: few; D gene: .; V gene: TRBV19
CDR3 DNA: TGTGCCAGCAGCCCTGACTCAAAGGACTATGGCTACACCTTC; CDR3 protein: CASSPDSKDYGYTF; J gene: TRBJ1-2; clone size: .; D gene: .; V gene: TRBV5-6
CDR3 DNA: TGTGCCAGCAGTCCCGACAGAAGTCACAATGAGCAGTTCTTC; CDR3 protein: CASSPDRSHNEQFF; J gene: TRBJ2-1; clone size: .; D gene: .; V gene: TRBV6-6
CDR3 DNA: TGTGCCAGCAGCCTCGACAGGCTATCTAACTATGGCTACACCTTC; CDR3 protein: CASSLDRLSNYGYTF; J gene: TRBJ1-2; clone size: once; D gene: .; V gene: TRBV11-2
CDR3 DNA: TGTGCCAGCAGCCAAGATCTCGTTGACAGGGGTGAAGCTTTCTTT; CDR3 protein: CASSQDLVDRGEAFF; J gene: TRBJ1-1; clone size: .; D gene: TRBD1; V gene: TRBV4-2
CDR3 DNA: TGCGCCAGCAGCCCAGGGACAGGGGGCTACGAGCAGTACTTC; CDR3 protein: CASSPGTGGYEQYF; J gene: TRBJ2-7; clone size: .; D gene: TRBD1; V gene: TRBV5-1
CDR3 DNA: TGTGCCAGTACCCCGGACAGGGGAGGCACTGAAGCTTTCTTT; CDR3 protein: CASTPDRGGTEAFF; J gene: TRBJ1-1; clone size: once; D gene: TRBD1; V gene: TRBV19
CDR3 DNA: TGTGCCTGGAGTGTACAGGCGCAAGAGACCCAGTACTTC; CDR3 protein: CAWSVQAQETQYF; J gene: TRBJ2-5; clone size: .; D gene: .; V gene: TRBV30
CDR3 DNA: TGTGCCAGCAGTTTACCCTTGGGGGGGCGTCAGCCCCAGCATTTT; CDR3 protein: CASSLPLGGRQPQHF; J gene: TRBJ1-5; clone size: .; D gene: .; V gene: TRBV28
CDR3 DNA: TGTGCCAGCAGGGGTGGGACAGGGGCAGCTTTCTTT; CDR3 protein: CASRGGTGAAFF; J gene: TRBJ1-1; clone size: few; D gene: TRBD1; V gene: TRBV28
CDR3 DNA: TGTGCCTGGACGGCGGCAGGGACCGGGGAGCTGTTTTTT; CDR3 protein: CAWTAAGTGELFF; J gene: TRBJ2-2; clone size: medium-sized; D gene: .; V gene: TRBV30
CDR3 DNA: TGTGCTTGGACGGCTGGAGGACAGGGGTACACAGATACGCAGTATTTT; CDR3 protein: CAWTAGGQGYTDTQYF; J gene: TRBJ2-3; clone size: .; D gene: TRBD1; V gene: TRBV30
CDR3 DNA: TGTGCCAGCAGCCAGGCCATGACAGGCCGAAGATCCTACGAGCAGTACTTC; CDR3 protein: CASSQAMTGRRSYEQYF; J gene: TRBJ2-7; clone size: .; D gene: .; V gene: TRBV4-2
CDR3 DNA: TGTGCCAGCAGCGTAGCTCCTAGCTTCACAGATACGCAGTATTTT; CDR3 protein: CASSVAPSFTDTQYF; J gene: TRBJ2-3; clone size: .; D gene: .; V gene: TRBV9
CDR3 DNA: TGTGCCAGCAGCCTACAGCCCAATGAAAAACTGTTTTTT; CDR3 protein: CASSLQPNEKLFF; J gene: TRBJ1-4; clone size: few; D gene: .; V gene: TRBV14
CDR3 DNA: TGTGCCAGTAGTATAAGGGCAGGGGCTGAAGCTTTCTTT; CDR3 protein: CASSIRAGAEAFF; J gene: TRBJ1-1; clone size: few; D gene: .; V gene: TRBV19
CDR3 DNA: TGTGCCAGCAGGCAGGGCAGCTCCTCCTACGAGCAGTACTTC; CDR3 protein: CASRQGSSSYEQYF; J gene: TRBJ2-7; clone size: .; D gene: .; V gene: TRBV2
CDR3 DNA: TGTGCCAGTAGTATAGGAAGGGGATTGGGCACTGAAGCTTTCTTT; CDR3 protein: CASSIGRGLGTEAFF; J gene: TRBJ1-1; clone size: few; D gene: .; V gene: TRBV19
CDR3 DNA: TGTTCCAGCAGCTTCTCCTCATCGGGAGGGGTCGGGAGCAATCAGCCCCAGCATTTT; CDR3 protein: CSSSFSSSGGVGSNQPQHF; J gene: TRBJ1-5; clone size: .; D gene: .; V gene: TRBV7-9
CDR3 DNA: TGTGCCAGCTTTTCGGACAGGGGCGTATTCTACAATGAGCAGTTCTTC; CDR3 protein: CASFSDRGVFYNEQFF; J gene: TRBJ2-1; clone size: .; D gene: TRBD1; V gene: TRBV5-6
CDR3 DNA: TGTGCCTGGATAACCAAGGGACTAGCGGGGATCGGGGAGCTGTTTTTT; CDR3 protein: CAWITKGLAGIGELFF; J gene: TRBJ2-2; clone size: .; D gene: TRBD2; V gene: TRBV30
CDR3 DNA: TGTGCCTGGAGGGGTATCGGACAGGGGCGGGATACGCAGTATTTT; CDR3 protein: CAWRGIGQGRDTQYF; J gene: TRBJ2-3; clone size: .; D gene: TRBD1; V gene: TRBV30
CDR3 DNA: TGTGCCAGCAGCTTGTGGCAGGGGAACTATGGCTACACCTTC; CDR3 protein: CASSLWQGNYGYTF; J gene: TRBJ1-2; clone size: .; D gene: .; V gene: TRBV5-4
CDR3 DNA: TGTGCCAGCAGCCTCAATGGACAGGGGGCCTACGAGCAGTACTTC; CDR3 protein: CASSLNGQGAYEQYF; J gene: TRBJ2-7; clone size: once; D gene: TRBD1; V gene: TRBV11-2
CDR3 DNA: TGCGCCAGCAGCCCTGGGACAGAAGGAAACACCATATATTTT; CDR3 protein: CASSPGTEGNTIYF; J gene: TRBJ1-3; clone size: .; D gene: TRBD1; V gene: TRBV5-1
CDR3 DNA: TGTGCCAGCAGCCCGGGGGGGGCCGTCAATCAGCCCCAGCATTTT; CDR3 protein: CASSPGGAVNQPQHF; J gene: TRBJ1-5; clone size: .; D gene: .; V gene: TRBV7-9
CDR3 DNA: TGTGCCAGCAGCCCGGGACAGGGGCCCACAAGAGAGACCCAGTACTTC; CDR3 protein: CASSPGQGPTRETQYF; J gene: TRBJ2-5; clone size: .; D gene: TRBD1; V gene: TRBV11-2
CDR3 DNA: TGTGCCAGCAGTGGAATAAAAGGGGCAAGCTATGGCTACACCTTC; CDR3 protein: CASSGIKGASYGYTF; J gene: TRBJ1-2; clone size: .; D gene: .; V gene: TRBV2
CDR3 DNA: TGTGCCAGCAGCGCAATCTTGGGCTCTGAAGCTTTCTTT; CDR3 protein: CASSAILGSEAFF; J gene: TRBJ1-1; clone size: .; D gene: .; V gene: TRBV9
CDR3 DNA: TGTGCCAGCAGAAAGACTAGCGGGGGGGGAGAGACCCAGTACTTC; CDR3 protein: CASRKTSGGGETQYF; J gene: TRBJ2-5; clone size: .; D gene: TRBD2; V gene: TRBV2
CDR3 DNA: TGTGCCTGGAGTGCAAGTAGCGGGAAGCAGTTCTTC; CDR3 protein: CAWSASSGKQFF; J gene: TRBJ2-1; clone size: few; D gene: TRBD2; V gene: TRBV30
CDR3 DNA: TGTGCCAGGGAATTTAGCGGGGGGGGTCGAAAGGGCGAGCAGTACTTC; CDR3 protein: CAREFSGGGRKGEQYF; J gene: TRBJ2-7; clone size: .; D gene: TRBD2; V gene: TRBV5-4